The 24 T cell receptor beta chains given below trace back to one sample, sequenced in a study of T cells in Graves' hyperthyroidism and ophthalmopathy. Amplified TCR beta CDR3 regions came from RNA transcripts. The TCR CDR3 first-round RT-PCR relied on the HTBI primer set. TCRdb redid the calling of the multiplex PCR reads with MiXCR, one entry per CDR3 protein. The sample lists fewer than 900,000 distinct CDR3 sequences; 16% were seen once. Sequences were obtained from blood. The source of these receptors is a man aged 18 to 35 with Graves' hyperthyroidism.

This clonotype was seen ten or more times. The chain recombines TRBV11-2 with TRBJ2-1, with D tentatively TRBD1 or TRBD2 (5 bases each). The CDR3 runs 15 residues. Germline CDR1 SGHAT, CDR2 FQNNGV. Trimming shortened V by 5 bases and J by 8 bases, and 19 bases separated the two germline ends. Here the CDR3 reads CASSPTGRWTHEQFF. CDR3 bases: TGTGCCAGCAGCCCTACAGGAAGGTGGACTCATGAGCAGTTCTTC.

This clonotype has at least ten counts. V gene TRBV27 combines with J gene TRBJ2-6; D gene ambiguous. The CDR3 sequence is 20 residues long. Trimming removed 1 base at V and 0 bases at J, with 19 bases between. Germline loops: CDR1 MNHEY, CDR2 SMNVEV (reference sequence). The CDR3 here is CASSLYPGPPKDSGANVLTF. In DNA form, the CDR3 reads TGTGCCAGCAGTTTATACCCGGGTCCCCCAAAGGACTCTGGGGCCAACGTCCTGACTTTC. Full variable domain (rest looked up from reference TRBV27 and TRBJ2-6): EAQVTQNPRYLITVTGKKLTVTCSQNMNHEYMSWYRQDPGLGLRQIYYSMNVEVTDKGDVPEGYKVSRKEKRNFPLILESPSPNQTSLYFCASSLYPGPPKDSGANVLTFGAGSRLTVL.

This clonotype has more than one count but fewer than ten. It is likely a read error, because the conserved phenylalanine at the end of the CDR3 is missing. The chain has TRBV10-3 and TRBJ1-1; D ambiguous. Trimming pared 8 bases from V and 2 bases from J, leaving 12 bases between. The CDR3 spans 13 residues. Germline-derived CDR1 and CDR2 are ENHRY and SYGVKD. CDR3 sequence: CAIAPVVNTEAFL. CDR3 coding DNA: TGTGCCATCGCCCCAGTGGTAAACACTGAAGCTTTCCTT.

There are many counts of this clonotype. The chain uses TRBV25-1 and TRBJ2-7, with no clear D. The V gene's germline CDR1 is MGHDK and CDR2 SYGVNS. This CDR3 has 15 residues. V was cut by 0 bases and J by 4 bases, with 13 bases left in between. DNA for the CDR3: TGTGCCAGCAGTGAATATATTTTGGGGTCGTACGAGCAGTACTTC. It is translated as CASSEYILGSYEQYF.

This clonotype showed up many times. V is TRBV7-9 and J is TRBJ2-7, with 8 nucleotides matching TRBD1. Germline V gene data show CDR1 as SEHNR and CDR2 as FQNEAQ (reference sequence). The CDR3 is 12 residues long. V shed 7 bases, J shed 5 bases, and the junction held 4 bases outside the gene matches. The CDR3 DNA reads TGTGCCAGCAACACACAGGGGGACGAGCAGTACTTC. Translated: CASNTQGDEQYF.

J is TRBJ2-1 and V is TRBV7-3, with 9 bases fitting TRBD2. Germline V lookup: CDR1 SGHTA, CDR2 FQGTGA. The CDR3 sequence is 18 residues long. After removal of 3 bases from V and 0 bases from J, the junction contained 9 bases not matched to a gene. For the CDR3, the DNA is TGTGCCAGCAGCTTCTCGACTAGCGGAGGGAGCTCCTACAATGAGCAGTTCTTC. Translated: CASSFSTSGGSSYNEQFF. Full variable domain (outside the CDR3, taken from reference TRBV7-3 and TRBJ2-1): GAGVSQTPSNKVTEKGKYVELRCDPISGHTALYWYRQSLGQGPEFLIYFQGTGAADDSGLPNDRFFAVRPEGSVSTLKIQRTERGDSAVYLCASSFSTSGGSSYNEQFFGPGTRLTVL.

The rearrangement links TRBV28 to TRBJ2-7; D is undetermined. The CDR3 runs to 14 residues. V was shortened by 6 bases and J by 3 bases, with 15 bases between the two germline ends. Germline V gene sequence: CDR1 MDHEN, CDR2 SYDVKM. The CDR3 DNA follows: TGTGCCAGCAGCTACGCCGGGCCCGACTACGAGCAGTACTTC. Protein sequence: CASSYAGPDYEQYF.

This clonotype was seen at least ten times. J is TRBJ2-3 and V is TRBV7-3; 10 positions match TRBD2. Germline V gives CDR1 SGHTA, CDR2 FQGTGA. Trimming at V came to 4 bases and at J to 6 bases, leaving 7 bases not matched to a gene. CDR3 size: 15 residues. CDR3 in DNA: TGTGCCAGCAGCTCACAGGGACTAGCGTGGGATACGCAGTATTTT. This sequence encodes CASSSQGLAWDTQYF.

At least ten counts were recorded for this clonotype. This chain joins TRBV2 and TRBJ1-5; maybe TRBD1 (5 bases). V gave up 6 bases and J gave up 0 bases, with 15 bases separating them. The length of the CDR3 is 16 residues. CDR1 and CDR2 from the germline V gene are SNHLY and FYNNEI. CDR3 nucleotides: TGTGCCAGCAGAGAACCCCCAGGGTATAGCAATCAGCCCCAGCATTTT. Translated, it gives CASREPPGYSNQPQHF.

For this clonotype: An end of the junction differs from the germline gene, which may be a read error. CDR3: CASIRQADSENTIYF. In DNA, the CDR3 is TGTGCCAGCATCCGACAGGCCGATTCTGAAAACACCATATATTTT. V gene TRBV28 combines with J gene TRBJ1-3; tentative D call: TRBD1 (6 bases). Germline assignment: CDR1 MDHEN and CDR2 SYDVKM. The CDR3 spans 15 residues.

This clonotype was counted only a few times. A clone one base away is much larger, so this may be a read error. The CDR3 protein is CASSERGGWQEQFF. The CDR3 coding sequence is TGTGCCAGCAGCGAGCGGGGGGGGTGGCAAGAGCAGTTCTTC. The V call is TRBV2, the J call TRBJ2-1, with 10 positions matching TRBD2. CDR1 and CDR2 from the germline V gene are SNHLY and FYNNEI. V shed 6 bases, J shed 10 bases, and the junction held 9 bases outside the gene matches. The CDR3 sequence is 14 residues long.

The chain is built from TRBV13 and TRBJ2-1, with TRBD2 matching over 7 bases. The CDR3 is made up of 14 amino acids. The trim removed 7 bases at V and 5 bases at J, leaving 8 bases unmatched. Germline lookup yields CDR1 PRHDT and CDR2 FYEKMQ (reference sequence). The DNA of the CDR3 is TGTGCCAGCAACCCCCGGGACTACCACAATGAGCAGTTCTTC. This encodes CASNPRDYHNEQFF.

This clonotype was recorded a few times. V is TRBV4-2 and J is TRBJ2-2; 11 nucleotides match TRBD2. The CDR3 runs 18 residues. The junction had 7 bases not matched to a gene; V was cut back by 1 base and J by 3 bases. The V gene's germline CDR1 is LGHNA and CDR2 YNFKEQ. CDR3 sequence: CASSQVGGLAADTGELFF. CDR3 sequence (DNA): TGTGCCAGCAGCCAAGTTGGGGGACTAGCGGCGGACACCGGGGAGCTGTTTTTT.

This clonotype has only a few counts. This chain joins TRBV5-1 and TRBJ1-4, with D possibly matching TRBD1 (5 bases). Germline-derived CDR1 and CDR2 are SGHRS and YFSETQ. The length of the CDR3 is 15 residues. V was clipped by 5 bases and J by 3 bases, with 14 bases between them. This chain's CDR3 is CASSRRGEANEKLFF. Written as DNA, the CDR3 is TGCGCCAGCAGTCGCCGAGGGGAGGCTAATGAAAAACTGTTTTTT.

This clonotype was recorded at least ten times. The chain combines TRBV28 with TRBJ1-4, with 7 bases lining up with TRBD1. The ends lost 3 bases at V and 0 bases at J; junction bases unmatched: 4. The CDR3 totals 16 residues. The germline V gene has CDR1 MDHEN and CDR2 SYDVKM. The CDR3 nucleotides are TGTGCCAGCAGTTTGGAGGGGGCGGCAACTAATGAAAAACTGTTTTTT. Translated, it gives CASSLEGAATNEKLFF.

In this sample, this clonotype turned up a few times. The genes are TRBV10-3 and TRBJ2-2; D is undetermined. V shed 2 bases and J shed 4 bases, with 14 bases lying between them. The CDR3 runs 16 residues. The germline gives CDR1 ENHRY, CDR2 SYGVKD. This chain's CDR3 is CAISEPEVTGTGELFF. The CDR3 DNA follows: TGTGCCATCAGTGAGCCCGAGGTGACGGGCACCGGGGAGCTGTTTTTT.

This clonotype was recorded many times. The chain recombines TRBV28 with TRBJ1-2, with D tentatively TRBD1 (5 bases). Germline V CDR1 and CDR2: MDHEN, SYDVKM. This CDR3 region has 14 residues. Trimming pared 3 bases from V and 4 bases from J, leaving 12 bases between. The CDR3 nucleotides are TGTGCCAGCAGTTTGGGGCCGGACGGCTATGGCTACACCTTC. It encodes CASSLGPDGYGYTF.

This clonotype appeared many times. This chain joins TRBV28 and TRBJ2-7; TRBD1 matches at 10 bases. Germline V gene data show CDR1 as MDHEN and CDR2 as SYDVKM. This CDR3 is 14 amino acids long. Unmatched junction bases numbered 4, after V lost 6 bases and J lost 2 bases. CDR3 amino acids: CASSLGTGAYEQYF. CDR3 coding DNA: TGTGCCAGCAGCCTCGGGACAGGGGCCTACGAGCAGTACTTC.

Comments on this clonotype: Being one base from a much bigger clone, this may be a read error. This CDR3 is missing its conserved last phenylalanine or tryptophan, likely due to a read error. The genes are TRBV28 and TRBJ2-7; D gene uncertain. Trimming cost V 2 bases and J 3 bases, with 14 bases left between them. The CDR3 sequence is 15 residues long. Germline V gene sequence: CDR1 MDHEN, CDR2 SYDVKM. CDR3 residues: CASSLRPQLLYEQYL. The CDR3 DNA sequence: TGTGCCAGCAGTTTACGTCCACAGCTCCTCTACGAGCAGTACCTC.

In its sample, this clonotype was seen a few times. The CDR3 sequence is CATRTLGAGETQYF. Written as DNA, the CDR3 is TGTGCCACAAGAACTTTAGGGGCGGGGGAGACCCAGTACTTC. V gene TRBV15 combines with J gene TRBJ2-5; perhaps TRBD2 as D (6 bases). Per germline, CDR1 LNHNV and CDR2 YYDKDF (reference sequence). CDR3 length: 14 amino acids. The germline V and J ends were trimmed by 9 bases and 5 bases, with 19 bases remaining between them.

The genes are TRBV29-1 and TRBJ1-2; D unresolved. The CDR3 contains 15 residues. In germline, CDR1 is SQVTM, CDR2 ANQGSEA. V lost 4 bases and J lost 1, with 16 bases in between. CDR3 sequence reads: CSVARTVPFNYGYTF. The CDR3 DNA reads as TGCAGCGTTGCCCGGACCGTGCCTTTTAACTATGGCTACACCTTC.

The rearrangement joins TRBV5-1 to TRBJ2-6; D ambiguous. This CDR3 is 15 amino acids long. Germline V CDR1 and CDR2: SGHRS, YFSETQ. Trimming shortened V by 3 bases and J by 0 bases, and 7 bases separated the two germline ends. In nucleotides, the CDR3 is TGCGCCAGCAGCTACCAGAGCTCTGGGGCCAACGTCCTGACTTTC. Its protein product is CASSYQSSGANVLTF.

The rearrangement uses TRBV7-2 and TRBJ2-2, with no clear D. CDR3 length equals 14 residues. From germline, CDR1 is SGHTA and CDR2 FQGNSA. V lost 2 bases, J lost 5 bases, and 9 bases lay in between. The CDR3 DNA follows: TGTGCCAGCAGCTTAACCGACATAACCGGGGAGCTGTTTTTT. Protein sequence: CASSLTDITGELFF.

The rearrangement links TRBV15 to TRBJ1-2; the match to TRBD1 covers 7 bases. The CDR3 is 15 amino acids. V lost 4 bases, J lost 1 base, and 6 bases stayed unmatched. CDR1 and CDR2 (germline): LNHNV, YYDKDF (reference sequence). The CDR3 loop is CATSTRGQSNYGYTF. Written as DNA, the CDR3 is TGTGCCACCAGCACCCGGGGACAGAGTAACTATGGCTACACCTTC.